This entry lists 18 T cell receptor beta chains sequenced from one sample in a study of OX40 agonist ivuxolimab in advanced cancers. The method was the immunoSEQ multiplex PCR assay. TCRdb holds this immuneACCESS table with in-frame rearrangements only. Some clones are missing; in checked studies, unresolved V genes explain under half, and the rest has no known cause. The sample has about 66,000 clones on record, 80% to 85% of them singletons. Of the sample, about 2.3% is held by the ten largest clones. The source was CD4+ or CD8+ T cells sorted from blood, collected in a trial of the OX40 agonist ivuxolimab. The receptor source for this set is an adult with an advanced solid tumor such as melanoma, head and neck, liver or kidney cancer.

V usage is TRBV5-1 and J usage is TRBJ2-1; 10 bases agree with TRBD2. V lost 0 bases to trimming and J lost 12 bases; unmatched junction nucleotides: 21. Germline V gene data show CDR1 as SGHRS and CDR2 as YFSETQ. The CDR3 is 19 residues long. Here the CDR3 reads CASSLEPPSSGSARVAQFF. The CDR3 bases are TGCGCCAGCAGCTTGGAACCTCCCTCTAGCGGGAGCGCGAGAGTTGCGCAGTTCTTC. The full variable domain, in which reference TRBV5-1 and TRBJ2-1 provide the parts outside the CDR3, is KAGVTQTPRYLIKTRGQQVTLSCSPISGHRSVSWYQQTPGQGLQFLFEYFSETQRNKGNFPGRFSGRQFSNSRSEMNVSTLELGDSALYLCASSLEPPSSGSARVAQFFGPGTRLTVL.

The genes are TRBV30 and TRBJ2-2; D ambiguous. Germline CDR1 reads GTSNPN; CDR2 reads SVGIG (reference sequence). The CDR3 is 15 residues long. Trimming took off 0 bases at V and 1 base at J, with 9 bases between the two ends. CDR3 region: CAWSVLRQNTGELFF. The CDR3 nucleotides are TGTGCCTGGAGTGTACTGAGGCAGAACACCGGGGAGCTGTTTTTT.

The chain combines TRBV23-1 with TRBJ2-2; D possibly uses TRBD1 or TRBD2 (6 bases each). TRBV23-1 is placed among ORFs of uncertain function. The length of the CDR3 is 17 residues. V lost 0 bases and J 5 bases, leaving 16 bases between the germline ends. CDR3 loop: CASSQSIQGLRTGELFF. The CDR3 DNA is TGCGCCAGCAGTCAATCCATACAGGGACTTAGAACCGGGGAGCTGTTTTTT.

J is TRBJ1-3 and V is TRBV19; the D is unclear. Germline values: CDR1 LNHDA, CDR2 SQIVND (reference sequence). CDR3 size: 15 residues. V was shortened by 10 bases and J by 0 bases, with 16 bases between the two germline ends. The CDR3 bases are TGTGCCACCCGCACGCTGAGAAGCTCTGGAAACACCATATATTTT. Its translation is CATRTLRSSGNTIYF.

The CDR3 loop is CASSLGDTNTDTQYF. CDR3 nucleotides: TGTGCCAGCAGCCTCGGGGACACGAACACAGATACGCAGTATTTT. This chain joins TRBV5-4 and TRBJ2-3, with D possibly matching TRBD1 (6 bases). Germline V gene data show CDR1 as SGHNT and CDR2 as YYREEE (reference sequence). This CDR3 is built from 15 residues. With 4 bases removed from V and 2 bases from J, the gap between germline ends came to 14 bases.

The V call is TRBV6-6, the J call TRBJ2-7, with 10 bases aligning to TRBD2. The V gene end was trimmed by 5 bases and the J gene end by 2 bases; junction bases not matched to a gene: 6. The CDR3 is 15 amino acids. Germline V gives CDR1 MNHNY, CDR2 SVGAGI (reference sequence). The CDR3 here is CASSRSSGSAYEQYF. The DNA for the CDR3 is TGTGCCAGCAGTCGCTCTAGCGGGAGCGCCTACGAGCAGTACTTC.

The chain has TRBV6-5 and TRBJ2-7, with 12 nucleotides matching TRBD2. Per germline, CDR1 MNHEY and CDR2 SVGAGI. J gave up 2 bases and V 2 bases, and 1 base lay outside the gene matches. The CDR3 has 15 amino acids. For the CDR3, the DNA is TGTGCCAGCAGTTACAGACTAGCGGGGGCCTACGAGCAGTACTTC. It yields the protein CASSYRLAGAYEQYF.

This clone has more than one count but fewer than ten. This chain connects TRBV7-9 to TRBJ2-7, with D unresolved. CDR3 length: 12 amino acids. With 2 bases removed from V and 1 base from J, the gap between germline ends came to 3 bases. Germline lookup yields CDR1 SEHNR and CDR2 FQNEAQ (reference sequence). The CDR3 is CASSLQSYEQYF. In DNA form, the CDR3 reads TGTGCCAGCAGCTTACAGTCCTACGAGCAGTACTTC. Looking up the rest from reference TRBV7-9 and TRBJ2-7 gives the full variable domain: DTGVSQNPRHKITKRGQNVTFRCDPISEHNRLYWYRQTLGQGPEFLTYFQNEAQLEKSRLLSDRFSAERPKGSFSTLEIQRTEQGDSAMYLCASSLQSYEQYFGPGTRLTVT.

The chain joins TRBV7-2 to TRBJ1-1, with D maybe TRBD1 (5 bases). The CDR3 runs to 14 residues. The germline CDR1 and CDR2 sequences are SGHTA and FQGNSA. V was clipped by 1 base and J by 1 base, with 7 bases between them. The CDR3: CASSLVGGNTEAFF. CDR3 nucleotides: TGTGCCAGCAGCTTAGTCGGGGGGAACACTGAAGCTTTCTTT.

V and J are TRBV15 and TRBJ2-3; D unresolved. Trimming removed 0 bases from V and 0 bases from J, with 13 bases in between. The germline V gene encodes CDR1 LNHNV and CDR2 YYDKDF (reference sequence). This CDR3 contains 17 residues. The CDR3 DNA sequence: TGTGCCACCAGCAGAGATTCAGCGACCATTAGCACAGATACGCAGTATTTT. Protein sequence: CATSRDSATISTDTQYF.

The chain carries TRBV5-8 and TRBJ2-5; 7 bases are a match to TRBD2. Germline V gene lookup returns CDR1 SGHTS and CDR2 YDEGEE. Germline trimming cut 4 bases from V and 5 bases from J; bases unmatched to any gene: 8. This CDR3 has 14 residues. This CDR3 reads CASSPGTGGETQYF. The CDR3 DNA is TGTGCCAGCAGCCCCGGGACCGGGGGGGAGACCCAGTACTTC.

The rearrangement uses TRBV7-2 and TRBJ2-5; no definite D call. Germline V gives CDR1 SGHTA, CDR2 FQGNSA. The CDR3 spans 12 residues. Between the trimmed V and J ends, which lost 3 bases and 4 bases, there was a span of 6 bases. This CDR3 reads CASSFPPETQYF. The CDR3 DNA reads TGTGCCAGCAGCTTCCCCCCAGAGACCCAGTACTTC.

There are a few counts of this clone. This chain joins TRBV11-3 and TRBJ2-5; D gene ambiguous. Looked up from germline, CDR1 is SGHNT and CDR2 is YENEEA. Trimming removed 3 bases at V and 5 bases at J, with 4 bases between. The CDR3 runs to 11 residues. The CDR3 DNA is TGTGCCAGCAGCTTCTTCGAGACCCAGTACTTC. Translating it yields CASSFFETQYF.

The chain combines TRBV27 with TRBJ2-7, with 7 bases aligning to TRBD2. Germline loops: CDR1 MNHEY, CDR2 SMNVEV (reference sequence). J lost 12 bases, V lost 4 bases, and 9 bases had no gene match. The CDR3 contains 12 residues. As DNA, the CDR3 is TGTGCCAGCAGTTCCTCGGGAGGCGTTTGGTACTTC. Translation gives CASSSSGGVWYF.

This chain joins TRBV10-1 and TRBJ2-1, with D possibly called TRBD1 or TRBD2 (7 bases each). This CDR3 comprises 18 residues. Germline lookup yields CDR1 WNHNN and CDR2 SYGVQD (reference sequence). The V and J ends lost 5 bases and 7 bases respectively, with 27 bases between them. For the CDR3, the DNA is TGCGCCAGCAGTTCCCTCTTGGGTTACAGGGGAGGGTGGAATGAGCAGTTCTTC. It encodes CASSSLLGYRGGWNEQFF.

This clone was found once. The CDR3 sequence: CASMGTTGTGVEKLFF. The CDR3 DNA reads TGTGCCAGTATGGGGACCACCGGGACAGGGGTCGAAAAACTGTTTTTT. The chain carries TRBV19 and TRBJ1-4; 10 bases fit TRBD1. The CDR3 loop spans 16 amino acids. V lost 7 bases, J lost 8 bases, and 13 bases stayed unmatched. CDR1 LNHDA and CDR2 SQIVND come from the germline V gene (reference sequence).

A word on this clone: One end of the junction is discordant with germline, which a read error may explain. V gene TRBV20-1 combines with J gene TRBJ1-1; no reliable D call. The CDR3 has 10 residues. The germline gives CDR1 DFQATT, CDR2 SNEGSKA (reference sequence). CDR3 in amino acids: CSAMRPRTLF. The CDR3 DNA follows: TGCAGTGCTATGCGGCCAAGGACCTTATTT.

The J gene is TRBJ1-2, the V gene TRBV23-1; TRBD1 might be the D (6 bases). TRBV23-1 has ORF status, its function being uncertain. The germline V and J ends were trimmed by 8 bases and 6 bases, with 13 bases remaining between them. The CDR3 loop spans 12 amino acids. The CDR3 here is CASRKGENGYTF. CDR3 nucleotide sequence: TGCGCCAGCCGTAAGGGGGAGAATGGCTACACCTTC.